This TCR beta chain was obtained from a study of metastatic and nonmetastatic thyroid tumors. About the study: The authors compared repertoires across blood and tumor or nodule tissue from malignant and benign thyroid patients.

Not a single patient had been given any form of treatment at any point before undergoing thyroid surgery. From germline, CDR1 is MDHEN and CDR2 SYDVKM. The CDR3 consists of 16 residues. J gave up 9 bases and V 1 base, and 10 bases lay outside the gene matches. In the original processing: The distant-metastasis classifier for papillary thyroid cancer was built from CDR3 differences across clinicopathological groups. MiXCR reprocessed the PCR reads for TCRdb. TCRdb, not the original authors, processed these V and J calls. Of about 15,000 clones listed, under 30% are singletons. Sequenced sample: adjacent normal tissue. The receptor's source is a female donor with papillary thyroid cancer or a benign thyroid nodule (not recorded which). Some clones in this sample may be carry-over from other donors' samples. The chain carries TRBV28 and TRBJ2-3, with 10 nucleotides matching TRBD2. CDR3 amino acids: CASSLYGASGSSTQYF. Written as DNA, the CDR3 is TGTGCCAGCAGTTTATATGGGGCTAGCGGGAGCAGCACGCAGTATTTT.